There are a few counts of the clone carrying this TCR beta chain. Its antigen is still unknown. The data originate from a study of T cells in Graves' hyperthyroidism and ophthalmopathy. Overall study findings and caveats: Separation of ophthalmopathy from stable hyperthyroidism was achieved by a 13 V-J model.

Deletions cut 4 bases from V and 6 bases from J, with 15 bases between. From germline, CDR1 is MNHNS and CDR2 SASEGT. This CDR3 comprises 14 residues. Regions amplified from RNA transcripts were the TCR beta CDR3 regions. HTBI primers were employed in a first-round RT-PCR of the TCR CDR3. MiXCR, applied by TCRdb to the multiplex PCR reads, yields one record per CDR3 protein. The data contain 350,000 to 400,000 distinct CDR3 sequences, about 15% of them singletons. Patients aged 18 to 65 had newly diagnosed hyperthyroidism lasting under 2 months. The specimen was blood. The TCR originated in a woman aged 30 to 39 with Graves' hyperthyroidism. V usage is TRBV6-1 and J usage is TRBJ1-1, with D possibly TRBD1 on 6 matching bases. This CDR3 reads CASSATGKPAEAFF. CDR3 sequence (DNA): TGTGCCAGCAGTGCCACAGGGAAACCGGCTGAAGCTTTCTTT.